Below are 21 T cell receptor beta chains sequenced from a single sample in a study of cytomegalovirus exposure and HLA in healthy donors (dated by TCRdb to between 2016 and 2019). The library was generated by the immunoSEQ multiplex PCR assay. The multiplex PCR relied on a mix of 60 forward primers for TCR Vbeta segments and 13 reverse primers for TCR Jbeta segments. This immuneACCESS table, as held by TCRdb, lists in-frame sequences with V and J called but not all clones. Of the missing ones, under half trace to an unresolved V gene in checked studies; the others have no known cause. The sample table lists 50,000 to 55,000 clones, about 70% of them with a count of one. The ten largest clones take up 22% of the sample. Sequencing was carried out using PBMCs. The receptors were sampled from a woman between 50 and 59 years old in good health and CMV-seropositive.

There are a few counts of this clone. The CDR3 protein is CASQRTSGSTNEQFF. The CDR3, as DNA: TGTGCCAGCCAACGGACTAGCGGGAGCACTAATGAGCAGTTCTTC. This chain links TRBV18 with TRBJ2-1; 13 positions match TRBD2. The CDR3 consists of 15 residues. CDR1 is KGHSH and CDR2 is LQKENI in the germline V gene. The V segment lost 8 bases and the J segment 7 bases; nucleotides outside the gene matches: 8.

This sequence joins TRBV18 and TRBJ1-5; 7 bases map to TRBD1. This CDR3 spans 13 amino acids. CDR1 is KGHSH, CDR2 LQKENI, per germline. The J segment lost 7 bases and the V segment lost 6 bases, leaving 6 bases of the junction unmatched. DNA for the CDR3: TGTGCCAGCTCGATGGGACAGTCGCAGCCCCAGCATTTT. It is translated as CASSMGQSQPQHF.

The chain links TRBV5-5 to TRBJ1-1, with 8 bases lining up with TRBD1. This CDR3 spans 15 amino acids. Germline V lookup: CDR1 SGHKS, CDR2 YYEKEE (reference sequence). The ends lost 4 bases at V and 1 base at J; junction bases unmatched: 6. The CDR3 loop reads CASSIPGTGNTEAFF. The CDR3 nucleotides read TGTGCCAGCAGCATTCCCGGGACAGGGAACACTGAAGCTTTCTTT.

V is TRBV5-1 and J is TRBJ2-3; tentatively, D is TRBD1 (6 bases). This CDR3 is 18 amino acids long. V was shortened by 2 bases and J by 0 bases, with 19 bases between the two germline ends. Germline loops: CDR1 SGHRS, CDR2 YFSETQ. The CDR3, as DNA: TGCGCCAGCAGCTTAAGGGGGATTCAAGGCCTTAGCACAGATACGCAGTATTTT. Translation: CASSLRGIQGLSTDTQYF. Looking up the rest from reference TRBV5-1 and TRBJ2-3 gives the full variable domain: KAGVTQTPRYLIKTRGQQVTLSCSPISGHRSVSWYQQTPGQGLQFLFEYFSETQRNKGNFPGRFSGRQFSNSRSEMNVSTLELGDSALYLCASSLRGIQGLSTDTQYFGPGTRLTVL.

The chain links TRBV7-3 to TRBJ2-7; the D is unclear. Germline CDR1 SGHTA, CDR2 FQGTGA. This CDR3 has 13 amino acids. V lost 4 bases, J lost 6 bases, and 13 bases lay in between. The CDR3 DNA sequence: TGTGCCAGCAGCTCCACTACCGTAGGCGAGCAGTACTTC. This codes for CASSSTTVGEQYF.

The chain carries TRBV5-1 and TRBJ1-3; a possible D gene is TRBD1 (5 bases). V gave up 7 bases and J gave up 2 bases, with 19 bases separating them. This CDR3 contains 16 residues. Germline CDR1 is SGHRS and CDR2 is YFSETQ. The CDR3 is CASSGTGGYAGNTIYF. The CDR3 DNA reads as TGCGCCAGCTCAGGAACCGGGGGGTACGCTGGAAACACCATATATTTT.

This clone came up once. The chain employs TRBV5-1 and TRBJ2-3, with D tentatively TRBD2 (7 bases). The CDR3 runs 16 residues. Between the trimmed V and J ends, which lost 1 base and 4 bases, there was a span of 16 bases. Per the germline V gene, CDR1 is SGHRS and CDR2 is YFSETQ. In DNA form, the CDR3 reads TGCGCCAGCAGCTTGAATACGGGGGCGGGAGCAGATACGCAGTATTTT. This translates into CASSLNTGAGADTQYF.

The chain has TRBV4-1 and TRBJ2-2; no clear D gene. The CDR3 covers 14 residues. V gave up 3 bases and J gave up 1 base, with 6 bases separating them. Germline V gene sequence: CDR1 MGHRA, CDR2 YSYEKL. CDR3 nucleotides: TGCGCCAGCAGCCAGGCCCGGAACACCGGGGAGCTGTTTTTT. Its translation: CASSQARNTGELFF.

The chain is built from TRBV2 and TRBJ2-3; possibly TRBD1 for D (6 bases). V shed 7 bases and J shed 2 bases, with 10 bases lying between them. Germline-derived CDR1 and CDR2 are SNHLY and FYNNEI. The CDR3 is 13 amino acids. DNA for the CDR3: TGTGCCAGCATAGGACAGCCCACAGATACGCAGTATTTT. Encoded protein: CASIGQPTDTQYF.

The chain combines TRBV29-1 with TRBJ1-2; tentative D call: TRBD1 (5 bases). The CDR3 extends over 16 amino acids. CDR1 and CDR2 (germline): SQVTM, ANQGSEA. Trimming cost V 8 bases and J 5 bases, with 27 bases left between them. CDR3: CSCRGAREGTGYGYTF. CDR3 DNA sequence: TGCAGCTGCAGAGGGGCTCGGGAAGGGACTGGGTATGGCTACACCTTC.

V usage is TRBV27 and J usage is TRBJ2-7; TRBD2 agrees at 8 bases. The CDR3 loop spans 15 amino acids. The germline CDR1 and CDR2 sequences are MNHEY and SMNVEV (reference sequence). Unmatched junction bases numbered 11, after V lost 5 bases and J lost 5 bases. CDR3 protein: CASSNLGAGGDEQYF. The DNA for the CDR3 is TGTGCCAGCAGTAACCTTGGGGCGGGAGGTGACGAGCAGTACTTC.

This chain joins TRBV19 and TRBJ2-7; 10 nucleotides align to TRBD2. This CDR3 has 16 amino acids. Trimming cost V 2 bases and J 3 bases; bases outside gene matches: 7. In germline, CDR1 is LNHDA, CDR2 SQIVND (reference sequence). CDR3 in DNA: TGTGCCAGTAGTATAAAAAGGGCTAGCGGGGGCTACGAGCAGTACTTC. It specifies CASSIKRASGGYEQYF.

The chain employs TRBV19 and TRBJ2-5; tentatively, D is TRBD2 (5 bases). V lost 1 base and J 2 bases, leaving 17 bases between the germline ends. CDR3 size: 17 residues. Germline loops: CDR1 LNHDA, CDR2 SQIVND (reference sequence). This CDR3 reads CASSIASATTQQETQYF. The DNA of the CDR3 is TGTGCCAGTAGTATAGCTAGTGCGACTACCCAACAAGAGACCCAGTACTTC. The full variable domain, rest sourced from reference TRBV19 and TRBJ2-5, is DGGITQSPKYLFRKEGQNVTLSCEQNLNHDAMYWYRQDPGQGLRLIYYSQIVNDFQKGDIAEGYSVSREKKESFPLTVTSAQKNPTAFYLCASSIASATTQQETQYFGPGTRLLVL.

This clone appeared a few times. The chain is built from TRBV7-2 and TRBJ1-3, with D perhaps TRBD1 (6 bases). Germline V gene sequence: CDR1 SGHTA, CDR2 FQGNSA. Trimming shortened V by 6 bases and J by 4 bases, and 16 bases separated the two germline ends. The CDR3 consists of 15 residues. The CDR3 reads CASRASGDRGNTIYF. In DNA form, the CDR3 reads TGTGCCAGCAGGGCCTCTGGCGACAGGGGAAACACCATATATTTT.

A remark on this clone: The CDR3 carries no conserved terminal phenylalanine or tryptophan, so it likely arises from a read error. V is TRBV5-6 and J is TRBJ2-3; 8 positions agree with TRBD2. Looked up from germline, CDR1 is SGHDT and CDR2 is YYEEEE. The CDR3 covers 16 residues. Trimming removed 3 bases from V and 0 bases from J; junction bases left unmatched: 6. CDR3 region: CASSSRLASSTDTQYV. CDR3 coding DNA: TGTGCCAGCAGCTCCAGACTAGCGTCTAGCACAGATACGCAGTATGTT.

The chain recombines TRBV7-2 with TRBJ2-1; 7 bases are shared with TRBD2. The CDR3 loop spans 11 amino acids. CDR1 and CDR2 (germline): SGHTA, FQGNSA. V trimming: 8 bases; J trimming: 5 bases; junction bases outside the gene matches: 0. CDR3: CASGRDNEQFF. In DNA form, the CDR3 reads TGTGCCAGCGGGAGGGACAATGAGCAGTTCTTC.

This clone was seen a single time. The chain couples TRBV5-6 to TRBJ2-7, with D possibly TRBD2 on 6 matching bases. CDR3 length: 16 residues. Trimming removed 4 bases at V and 2 bases at J, with 19 bases between. Germline assignment: CDR1 SGHDT and CDR2 YYEEEE. In nucleotides, the CDR3 is TGTGCCAGCAGCCCGTGGAGGCGCCGGGAGACCTACGAGCAGTACTTC. Protein sequence: CASSPWRRRETYEQYF.

DNA of the CDR3: TGTGCCAGCAGCGCGTTGTCCGAAGGGAGGGGTCATGGCTACACCTTC. This sequence encodes CASSALSEGRGHGYTF. The V and J genes are TRBV9 and TRBJ1-2, with D possibly matching TRBD1 (5 bases). There are 16 residues in the CDR3. V dropped 3 bases and J dropped 6 bases, with 21 bases sitting between them. Germline V CDR1 and CDR2: SGDLS, YYNGEE.

The chain joins TRBV6-6 to TRBJ1-2, with D unclear. Germline V gene lookup returns CDR1 MNHNY and CDR2 SVGAGI (reference sequence). The CDR3 is made up of 13 amino acids. The V end was cut by 7 bases, the J end by 6 bases, with 15 bases between. CDR3 DNA: TGTGCCAGCAATACCGGGATCCTGGATGGCTACACCTTC. Its translation: CASNTGILDGYTF.

The chain combines TRBV4-3 with TRBJ1-1; 8 bases fit TRBD1. Per germline, CDR1 LGHNA and CDR2 YSLEER. The CDR3 loop spans 16 amino acids. The V and J ends lost 2 bases and 1 base, in that order; junction bases with no gene match: 6. The CDR3 DNA reads as TGCGCCAGCAGCCAAAACACAGGGGGAGAGAACACTGAAGCTTTCTTT. Translating it yields CASSQNTGGENTEAFF.

This clone has only a few counts. This chain joins TRBV4-3 and TRBJ2-7; no reliable D call. The CDR3 consists of 14 residues. The V gene's germline CDR1 is LGHNA and CDR2 YSLEER. The V end lost 0 bases, the J end lost 1 base, and 7 bases lay between the germline ends. Here the CDR3 DNA reads TGCGCCAGCAGCCAAGAGACTCCGTCCTACGAGCAGTACTTC. Translated, it gives CASSQETPSYEQYF.